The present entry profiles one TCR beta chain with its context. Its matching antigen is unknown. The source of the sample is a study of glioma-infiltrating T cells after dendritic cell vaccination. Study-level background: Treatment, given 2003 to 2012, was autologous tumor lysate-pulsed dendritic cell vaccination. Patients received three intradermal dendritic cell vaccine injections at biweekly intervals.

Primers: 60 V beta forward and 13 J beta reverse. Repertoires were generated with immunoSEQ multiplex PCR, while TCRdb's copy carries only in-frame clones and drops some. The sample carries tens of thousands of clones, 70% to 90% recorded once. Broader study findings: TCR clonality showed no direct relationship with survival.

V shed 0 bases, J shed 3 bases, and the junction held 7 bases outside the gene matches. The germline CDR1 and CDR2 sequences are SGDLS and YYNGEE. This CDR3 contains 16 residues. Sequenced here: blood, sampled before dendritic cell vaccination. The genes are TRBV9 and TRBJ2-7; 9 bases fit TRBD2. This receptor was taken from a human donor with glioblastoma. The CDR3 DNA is TGTGCCAGCAGCGTAGGTCCAGCGGGAGGTAGCTACGAGCAGTACTTC. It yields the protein CASSVGPAGGSYEQYF.